This T cell receptor (beta chain) was recovered during a study of cytomegalovirus exposure and HLA in healthy donors. Whole-study findings and limits: A later analysis linked a missense variant in DCLRE1C to the trimming of TCR beta V and J genes.

The PCR had 60 Vbeta and 13 Jbeta primers. Clones were sequenced by immunoSEQ multiplex PCR, and TCRdb holds only the in-frame ones, with some missing. The sample table sets out 50,000 or so clones. The CDR3 is made up of 15 amino acids. Germline CDR1 and CDR2: MNHEY and SVGAGI. Comment on this clone: No antigen is known for it. At one end, the junction sequence differs from germline, possibly due to a read error. Other nucleotide sequences in the sample specify the same CDR3.

This receptor was identified in a man between 45 and 60 years old in good health and CMV-seropositive. The specimen sequenced was PBMCs. The chain is built from TRBV6-5 and TRBJ1-6; TRBD1 matches at 8 bases. CDR3 nucleotides: TGTGCCAGCAGGAGCCAGGGGGCTTATAATTCACCCCTACACTTT. As protein: CASRSQGAYNSPLHF.